Listed below are T cell receptor beta chains from one sample, sequenced in a study of breast tumors, draining lymph nodes, adjacent tissues. TCRdb analysed the multiplex PCR reads with MiXCR anew, one entry per CDR3 protein. This sample has 150,000 to 200,000 distinct CDR3 sequences, with around a third found just once. The source material was axillary lymph node tissue. These receptors originate from a female donor with breast cancer. Some clones in this sample may be carry-over from other donors' samples. CDR3s include the opening cysteine and the closing phenylalanine or tryptophan. The D gene is left open where the match is weak. For some rows the clone size is stated as once, few or many, or as a class when expanded; others skip it.

TRBJ1-4 | many | TRBV19 | . | TGTGCCAGTATGTCCTACTACGACAGGTTCGGTCGACTGTTTTTT | CASMSYYDRFGRLFF
TRBJ1-6 | . | TRBV20-1 | TRBD1 | TGCAGTGCGGGAACCGGGGACAGCTTGGCCTCCTATAATTCACCCCTCCACTTT | CSAGTGDSLASYNSPLHF
TRBJ1-4 | many | TRBV20-1 | . | TGCAGTGCTAGACTGGCAGGGCGGAATGAAAAACTGTTTTTT | CSARLAGRNEKLFF
TRBJ2-6 | many | TRBV7-9 | . | TGTGCCAGCAGCTTAGGGCAAAGCTCTGGGGCCAACGTCCTGACTTTC | CASSLGQSSGANVLTF
TRBJ1-6 | . | TRBV11-3 | . | TGTGCCAGCAGCCGCACTGGGCGGGGTGGTTCACCCCTCTACTTT | CASSRTGRGGSPLYF
TRBJ1-5 | . | TRBV6-2/TRBV6-3 | . | TGTGCCAGCAGTTACTCGGGCGGTCGGGGGTATAGCAATCAGCCCCAGCATTTT | CASSYSGGRGYSNQPQHF
TRBJ2-7 | many | TRBV28 | TRBD1 | TGTGCCAGCAGTTTGGAGGACAGGGGGGAGGACGAGCAGTACTTC | CASSLEDRGEDEQYF
TRBJ2-4 | . | TRBV19 | . | TGTGCCAGTAGTATAGATCACGTTTCGCCCAAAAACATTCAGTACTTC | CASSIDHVSPKNIQYF
TRBJ2-1 | few | TRBV7-3 | TRBD1 | TGTGCCAGCAGCTTAGGGACGACAGGGTTCAATGAGCAGTTCTTC | CASSLGTTGFNEQFF
TRBJ2-7 | many | TRBV7-2 | TRBD1 | TGTGCCAGCAGCTGGTCTCCGGGACAGCAATACGAGCAGTACTTC | CASSWSPGQQYEQYF
TRBJ1-1 | many | TRBV11-2 | . | TGTGCCAGCAGCTTTGGACAATTGAACACTGAAGCTTTCTTT | CASSFGQLNTEAFF
TRBJ2-7 | . | TRBV7-3 | . | . | CASSTGQMQFFGPGTLYEQYF
TRBJ1-4 | many | TRBV11-3 | . | TGTGCCAGCAGCTTTGGACAGCAGAATGAAAAACTGTTTTTT | CASSFGQQNEKLFF
TRBJ2-3 | . | TRBV7-9 | . | TGTGCCAGCAGCTTAGCCCACCGTGGGATCCGAGGAGATACGCAGTATTTT | CASSLAHRGIRGDTQYF
TRBJ2-5 | . | TRBV5-8 | . | TGTGCCAGCAGCTGGAAACAGGCGGCTTGGGAGACCCAGTACTTC | CASSWKQAAWETQYF
TRBJ2-5 | many | TRBV7-6 | TRBD2 | TGTGCCAGCAGCCCCACCGCGGGGGCTAGCGGGAGCAGAAAGACCCAGTACTTC | CASSPTAGASGSRKTQYF
TRBJ1-4 | many | TRBV9 | . | TGTGCCAGCAGCGTAGCCGCAACTAATGAAAAACTGTTTTTT | CASSVAATNEKLFF
TRBJ1-4 | many | TRBV9 | TRBD1 | TGTGCCAGCAGCGTTGGACAGGGTCGTGAAAAACTGTTTTTT | CASSVGQGREKLFF
TRBJ2-7 | many | TRBV6-5 | . | TGTGCCAGCAGTACAGGTTACGAGCAGTACTTC | CASSTGYEQYF
TRBJ2-3 | few | TRBV7-9 | . | TGTGCCAGCAGCTTACAGGGTCTTTCCCGCACAGATACGCAGTATTTT | CASSLQGLSRTDTQYF
TRBJ2-7 | many | TRBV4-2 | TRBD2 | TGTGCCAGCAAAGTTGATGGCGGGAGGAACCGCGAGCAGTACTTC | CASKVDGGRNREQYF
TRBJ2-5 | . | TRBV2 | . | TGTGCCAGCAGTGGCCAGGGCGGAAGGGGGGAGACCCAGTACTTC | CASSGQGGRGETQYF
TRBJ2-3 | . | TRBV3-1 | TRBD2 | TGTGCCAGCAGCCCAAGGACTAGCGGTTTGAAGACAGATACGCAGTATTTT | CASSPRTSGLKTDTQYF
TRBJ2-2 | many | TRBV2 | TRBD2 | TGTGCCAGCAGTGAAGGTCGGGCGCTAGCGGGGGGGCGTTACAATGCGAACACCGGGGAGCTGTTTTTT | CASSEGRALAGGRYNANTGELFF
TRBJ2-7 | many | TRBV18 | TRBD2 | TGTGCCAGCTCCCCCGGGAGGGACTACGGGGAGCAGTACTTC | CASSPGRDYGEQYF
TRBJ1-4 | many | TRBV7-8 | . | TGTGCCAGCAGCTCGAGGGGATTTAATGAAAAACTGTTTTTT | CASSSRGFNEKLFF
TRBJ2-1 | few | TRBV3-1 | TRBD2 | TGTGCCAGCAGCGGTGAAGCGGGGGGGCCCGACAATGAGCAGTTCTTC | CASSGEAGGPDNEQFF
TRBJ1-2 | few | TRBV27 | TRBD1 | TGTGCCAGCAGCAGGGACAGGGGGTTTGGTGGCTACACCTTC | CASSRDRGFGGYTF
TRBJ1-2 | many | TRBV19 | . | TGTGCCAGTAGGACAGAGGAGGGCCGCTATGGCTACACCTTC | CASRTEEGRYGYTF
TRBJ2-7 | . | TRBV3-1 | TRBD1 | TGTGCCAGCAGCCAAGTCGGCAGGAGGACAGGGCTTTCCTACGAGCAGTACTTC | CASSQVGRRTGLSYEQYF
TRBJ1-2 | many | TRBV20-1 | TRBD1 | TGCAGTGCTGGGACAGGACACTATGGCTACACCTTC | CSAGTGHYGYTF
TRBJ2-7 | few | TRBV7-2 | . | TGTGCCAGCATGTTGACCTTCTCCTACGAGCAGTACTTC | CASMLTFSYEQYF
TRBJ2-7 | . | TRBV3-1 | . | TGTGCCAGCAGCCCAAACCGGGACGGGAAAAAGTACTTC | CASSPNRDGKKYF
TRBJ1-2 | many | TRBV7-2 | TRBD1 | TGTGCCAGCAGCTTATCCCTAATCGACAGGGGTGGAGATGGCTACACCTTC | CASSLSLIDRGGDGYTF
TRBJ2-2 | many | TRBV7-3 | TRBD2 | TGTGCCAGCAGCCGTACTAGCGGGGGGGCCCCCGGGGAGCTGTTTTTT | CASSRTSGGAPGELFF
TRBJ2-5 | many | TRBV28 | . | TGTGCCAGCAGTCCCCTGCGGACCCAAGAGACCCAGTACTTC | CASSPLRTQETQYF
TRBJ2-7 | few | TRBV7-7 | TRBD1 | TGTGCTAGCAGCCCCCGGGACGGGACAGAAAACTACGAGCAGTACTTC | CASSPRDGTENYEQYF
TRBJ2-7 | many | TRBV2 | TRBD1 | TGTGCCAGCACTAATCCCGGACAGGTTGGCGACGAGCAGTACTTC | CASTNPGQVGDEQYF
TRBJ1-5 | . | TRBV27 | . | TGTGCCAGCAAGACCACTGGCAGGGATAGCAATCAGCCCCAGCATTTT | CASKTTGRDSNQPQHF
TRBJ2-7 | many | TRBV4-1 | . | TGCGCCAGCAGCCAAGCTAGGACCGGATATCCCTACGAGCAGTACTTC | CASSQARTGYPYEQYF
TRBJ1-4 | . | TRBV15 | . | TGTGCCACCAGCACAGCAAGTAATCAAAAACTGTTTTTT | CATSTASNQKLFF
TRBJ2-3 | many | TRBV20-1 | . | TGCAGTGCTAGAGGTCACGGGACTCCAACGGTAGATACGCAGTATTTT | CSARGHGTPTVDTQYF
TRBJ2-7 | few | TRBV6-2/TRBV6-3 | . | TGTGCCAGCAGCCAGGCAGGGGCCATTTACGAGCAGTACTTC | CASSQAGAIYEQYF
TRBJ1-5 | many | TRBV2 | . | TGTGCCAGCAGTGAAGAGGGGCTCAGCAATCAGCCCCAGCATTTT | CASSEEGLSNQPQHF
TRBJ1-2 | . | TRBV11-3 | TRBD1 | TGTGCCAGCAGCTCGGACAGGGGGCTCAACTATGGCTACACCTTC | CASSSDRGLNYGYTF
TRBJ2-5 | many | TRBV9 | . | TGTGCCAGCAGCGTAGGACAGGGCGGGGAGACCCAGTCCTTC | CASSVGQGGETQSF
TRBJ1-3 | . | TRBV12-3/TRBV12-4 | . | TGTGCTAAACCGCGTCAGGGGACTGGAAACACCATATATTTT | CAKPRQGTGNTIYF
TRBJ1-5 | many | TRBV2 | . | TGTGCCAGCAAAGGGGATAGCAATCAGCCCCAGCATTTT | CASKGDSNQPQHF